Listed here are 9 T cell receptor beta chains from one sample, sequenced in a study of T cell repertoires and HLA-DP antigens (dated by TCRdb to 2016 to 2019). The library was obtained by the immunoSEQ multiplex PCR assay. TCRdb retrieved this table from immuneACCESS and kept in-frame rearrangements only. Not all clones are present; in checked studies, unresolved V genes account for under half, and no reason is known for the remainder. Counted in this sample were over 60,000 clones; over 75% of them appeared once. The top ten hold about 1.4% of the sample. Which antigens these TCRs recognize remains unknown. The sequenced sample was CD4+ T cells from PBMCs. These receptors originate from a man between 60 and 70 years old in good health and CMV-seronegative.

The gene calls are TRBV9 and TRBJ2-1; no reliable D call. The ends were cut back, 3 bases at V and 2 bases at J, with 9 bases in the middle. The length of the CDR3 is 14 residues. Germline CDR1 SGDLS, CDR2 YYNGEE. The CDR3 loop reads CASSARGPYNEQFF. CDR3 sequence (DNA): TGTGCCAGCAGCGCCCGAGGTCCCTACAATGAGCAGTTCTTC.

In the case of this clone: A much larger clone lies a single base off, so this may be a read error. The sample carries other DNA sequences with the same CDR3. J is TRBJ1-4 and V is TRBV2, with 8 bases lining up with TRBD1. CDR1 SNHLY and CDR2 FYNNEI come from the germline V gene. The CDR3 runs 13 residues. J gave up 3 bases and V 8 bases, and 2 bases lay outside the gene matches. This chain's CDR3 is CASQGAANEKLFF. DNA for the CDR3: TGTGCCAGCCAGGGGGCGGCTAATGAAAAACTGTTTTTT.

The gene calls are TRBV7-2 and TRBJ2-3; D not certain. Trimming removed 5 bases at V and 1 base at J, with 10 bases between. This CDR3 region has 14 residues. Germline loops: CDR1 SGHTA, CDR2 FQGNSA. CDR3 in amino acids: CASSPPARTDTQYF. Here the CDR3 DNA reads TGTGCCAGCAGCCCCCCGGCCCGCACAGATACGCAGTATTTT.

The CDR3 protein is CASTGQIGETQYF. In DNA form, the CDR3 reads TGTGCCAGCACCGGACAGATTGGAGAGACCCAGTACTTC. The genes are TRBV6-1 and TRBJ2-5, with a possible D match to TRBD1 (6 bases). CDR1 and CDR2 (germline): MNHNS, SASEGT. The CDR3 runs to 13 residues. Trimming removed 7 bases at V and 4 bases at J, with 13 bases between.

The table lists this clone with a few counts. The V and J genes are TRBV5-1 and TRBJ2-5, with D possibly being TRBD1 (6 bases). V lost 2 bases and J 5 bases, leaving 10 bases between the germline ends. Germline CDR1 is SGHRS and CDR2 is YFSETQ. This CDR3 region has 13 residues. CDR3 sequence reads: CASSLQGRETQYF. The CDR3 DNA is TGCGCCAGCAGCTTACAGGGTAGGGAGACCCAGTACTTC.

This sequence joins TRBV5-1 and TRBJ2-5; 8 bases map to TRBD1. The V gene's germline CDR1 is SGHRS and CDR2 YFSETQ. CDR3 length: 14 residues. V trimming: 3 bases; J trimming: 4 bases; junction bases outside the gene matches: 5. As DNA, the CDR3 is TGCGCCAGCAGCTCCGGGACAGGAAGAGAGACCCAGTACTTC. It yields the protein CASSSGTGRETQYF.

The CDR3 protein is CASSLGQLVDYGYTF. The CDR3, as DNA: TGTGCCAGCAGCTTAGGACAGCTGGTGGATTATGGCTACACCTTC. The chain couples TRBV7-9 to TRBJ1-2, with TRBD1 as a possible D gene (5 bases). The CDR3 length is 15 residues. Germline values: CDR1 SEHNR, CDR2 FQNEAQ (reference sequence). The V end lost 1 base, the J end lost 5 bases, and 14 bases lay between the germline ends.

The count of this clone is one. The rearrangement joins TRBV30 to TRBJ1-6, with 7 bases fitting TRBD1. This CDR3 region has 19 residues. The V gene end was trimmed by 0 bases and the J gene end by 9 bases; junction bases not matched to a gene: 20. Germline V lookup: CDR1 GTSNPN, CDR2 SVGIG (reference sequence). For the CDR3, the DNA is TGTGCCTGGAGTGTAGGGACAGCAAGACTCCCACGGACAATTTCACCCCTCCACTTT. It codes for CAWSVGTARLPRTISPLHF. Filled out from reference TRBV30 and TRBJ1-6, the complete variable domain reads SQTIHQWPATLVQPVGSPLSLECTVEGTSNPNLYWYRQAAGRGLQLLFYSVGIGQISSEVPQNLSASRPQDRQFILSSKKLLLSDSGFYLCAWSVGTARLPRTISPLHFGNGTRLTVT.

In nucleotides, the CDR3 is TGTGCCAGCAGTGAACGGACAGGAGGAGGCACTGAAGCTTTCTTT. It specifies CASSERTGGGTEAFF. The rearrangement joins TRBV2 to TRBJ1-1; 7 bases line up with TRBD1. Germline CDR1 is SNHLY and CDR2 is FYNNEI. V shed 2 bases, J shed 4 bases, and the junction held 7 bases outside the gene matches. The CDR3 sequence is 15 residues long.